This T cell receptor (beta chain) is from a study of blood T cells in healthy people across ages. Study context: Every two T cells gave about one barcoded beta molecule via template switching.

This CDR3 contains 13 residues. CDR1 MNHEY and CDR2 SVGAGI come from the germline V gene. Details on this clonotype: Its antigen is unidentified. At one boundary the junction diverges from the germline segment, which might be a read error.

Together with a sample-barcoded 5' primer, a J-beta primer mix was included in a second PCR lasting about 7 to 11 cycles. TCRdb passed the 5' RACE reads through MiXCR, listing each CDR3 protein once. Found here are 800,000 to 900,000 distinct CDR3 sequences, 60% to 80% of them singletons; the top ten hold roughly 25%. General study findings and limits: While age rose, TCR beta diversity per million T cells dropped in a roughly linear way.

The clonotype comes from a man under 40 in good health. Sample: blood. The chain combines TRBV6-5 with TRBJ2-7; no definite D call. CDR3 sequence reads: CASSDSKAGEQYF. CDR3 in DNA: TGTGCCAGCAGTGACTCGAAAGCAGGAGAGCAGTACTTC.